A selection of T cell receptor beta chains follows, all from one sample in a study of blood T cell repertoires in COVID-19. The data were produced by immunoSEQ multiplex PCR, yet TCRdb's version contains in-frame clones alone and is incomplete. The sample lists more than 300,000 clones, 83% occurring once. Sequencing input: peripheral blood. All receptors derive from a woman aged 45-59 years with acute or convalescent COVID-19. Each CDR3 is given with its conserved first and last residue. Each record gives: D gene, clone size, V gene, J gene, CDR3 protein, CDR3 DNA. A D gene is named only where the DNA matches it firmly. A row's size may be missing; if present it is once, few, many or a size class.

D: -
size: few
V: TRBV28
J: TRBJ1-1
CDR3: CASSLLYRSGAFF
DNA: TGTGCCAGCAGTTTATTGTACAGGTCGGGAGCTTTCTTT

D: -
size: -
V: TRBV5-1
J: TRBJ2-2
CDR3: CASRDSASNTGELFF
DNA: TGCGCCAGCAGAGACAGCGCGTCGAACACCGGGGAGCTGTTTTTT

D: TRBD1
size: -
V: TRBV7-9
J: TRBJ1-1
CDR3: CASSLNSGGTEAFF
DNA: TGTGCCAGCAGCCTTAATTCAGGGGGAACTGAAGCTTTCTTT

D: -
size: -
V: TRBV5-1
J: TRBJ2-3
CDR3: CASSLVVASTDTQYF
DNA: TGCGCCAGCAGCTTGGTGGTGGCTAGCACAGATACGCAGTATTTT

D: -
size: once
V: TRBV5-1
J: TRBJ2-2
CDR3: CASSLLAGTNTGELFF
DNA: TGCGCCAGCAGCCTTCTGGCGGGGACGAACACCGGGGAGCTGTTTTTT

D: TRBD1
size: -
V: TRBV7-9
J: TRBJ2-2
CDR3: CASRQGAGTGELFF
DNA: TGTGCCAGCAGGCAGGGGGCAGGAACCGGGGAGCTGTTTTTT

D: -
size: few
V: TRBV19
J: TRBJ1-2
CDR3: CASSSRGDRFYGYTF
DNA: TGTGCCAGTAGTTCCCGAGGTGACAGGTTCTATGGCTACACCTTC

D: -
size: -
V: TRBV18
J: TRBJ1-1
CDR3: CASLSVRVPFF
DNA: TGTGCCAGCTTATCGGTCAGGGTCCCTTTCTTT

D: TRBD1
size: -
V: TRBV7-9
J: TRBJ2-5
CDR3: CASSLRTGAQETQYF
DNA: TGTGCCAGCAGCTTACGGACAGGGGCCCAAGAGACCCAGTACTTC

D: -
size: -
V: TRBV6-5
J: TRBJ2-5
CDR3: CASRDGGSQETQYF
DNA: TGTGCCAGCAGGGATGGGGGGAGCCAAGAGACCCAGTACTTC

D: TRBD1
size: -
V: TRBV7-9
J: TRBJ1-4
CDR3: CASSADRVNEKLFF
DNA: TGTGCCAGCAGCGCGGACAGGGTTAATGAAAAACTGTTTTTT

D: -
size: -
V: TRBV6-1
J: TRBJ1-6
CDR3: CASSDRGSDSPLHF
DNA: TGTGCCAGCAGTGACCGAGGGAGCGATTCACCCCTCCACTTT

D: TRBD1
size: -
V: TRBV7-9
J: TRBJ1-3
CDR3: CASSPPGQPGNTIYF
DNA: TGTGCCAGCAGCCCCCCGGGACAGCCTGGAAACACCATATATTTT

D: -
size: -
V: TRBV12-5
J: TRBJ1-2
CDR3: CASGLVPGPYGYTF
DNA: TGTGCTAGTGGTTTGGTCCCAGGTCCCTATGGCTACACCTTC

D: TRBD1
size: -
V: TRBV30
J: TRBJ1-1
CDR3: CAWSVGQGAGEAFF
DNA: TGTGCCTGGAGTGTAGGGCAGGGGGCGGGGGAAGCTTTCTTT

D: TRBD1
size: -
V: TRBV15
J: TRBJ2-7
CDR3: CATSGRTGGYEQYF
DNA: TGTGCCACCAGCGGCCGGACAGGGGGGTACGAGCAGTACTTC